This TCR beta chain was observed in a study of blood T cell repertoires in COVID-19. Study context: Samples representing acute and convalescent COVID-19 were sourced from the United States, Italy and Spain. PBMCs, B-cell-depleted T cells, or T cells provided the cDNA or gDNA that made up the material.

In the original processing: Amplification from reference gene primers served as the basis for estimated nucleated cell counts. TCRdb's table, derived via immunoSEQ multiplex PCR, lists solely in-frame clones and lacks some. From that table come the V and J calls and clone size; the DNA was used to work out D and trimming. The sample has 9,500 to 13,000 clones, about nine tenths seen once. Input material: peripheral blood. The sequence derives from a human donor in a cohort sampled during active COVID-19.

CDR3 in DNA: TGCGCCAGCAGCCAAGCGCTAGACGACGAGCAGTACTTC. Translated, it gives CASSQALDDEQYF. V usage is TRBV4-1 and J usage is TRBJ2-7; unclear D gene. Germline CDR1 is MGHRA and CDR2 is YSYEKL. Deletions cut 1 base from V and 5 bases from J, with 9 bases between. CDR3 length: 13 amino acids.